These 6 T cell receptor beta chains came from one sample sequenced in a study of T cells expressing NK-cell markers (dated by TCRdb to 2020 to 2021). To prepare the library, 5' RACE was applied. The run used an Illumina HiSeq 2000. The reads went through TCRdb reprocessing, and each CDR3 protein sequence gets one entry with no DNA. The sample table on file contains 350,000 to 450,000 distinct CDR3 sequences. 4% to 6.5% of the sample is held by the ten biggest clonotypes. Input material: blood T cells: a sorted CD56 or NKG2C T cell subset, CD4+ or CD8+ T cells, or bulk PBMC T cells (not recorded which). These receptors originate from a man aged 18 to 70 in good health.

This chain joins TRBV2 and TRBJ2-6; TCRdb picks TRBD1, but there is no DNA to check that call. Germline CDR1 and CDR2: SNHLY and FYNNEI. CDR3 length: 17 residues. The CDR3 loop is CASSDNDRAPGANVLTF.

The CDR3 region is CASSVGLVGKNIQYF. This chain connects TRBV9 to TRBJ2-4. This CDR3 region has 15 residues. CDR1 SGDLS and CDR2 YYNGEE come from the germline V gene. The entire variable domain, with the rest obtained from reference TRBV9 and TRBJ2-4, is as follows: DSGVTQTPKHLITATGQRVTLRCSPRSGDLSVYWYQQSLDQGLQFLIQYYNGEERAKGNILERFSAQQFPDLHSELNLSSLELGDSALYFCASSVGLVGKNIQYFGAGTRLSVL.

The rearrangement joins TRBV11-2 to TRBJ2-3; TCRdb lists TRBD2, though no DNA is available to test this call. This CDR3 has 19 residues. CDR1 and CDR2 from the germline V gene are SGHAT and FQNNGV. CDR3: CASSLKVQGAGGATDTQYF.

The genes are TRBV6-5 and TRBJ1-3. The CDR3 has 15 amino acids. Germline-derived CDR1 and CDR2 are MNHEY and SVGAGI. The CDR3 reads CASSYPHSSGNTIYF.

The rearrangement joins TRBV5-8 to TRBJ2-5; TCRdb picks TRBD1, but there is no DNA to check that call. There are 15 residues in the CDR3. Germline V gene data show CDR1 as SGHTS and CDR2 as YDEGEE. CDR3 sequence reads: CASSSPGQGKETQYF.

The chain links TRBV20-1 to TRBJ1-5; absent DNA, TCRdb's TRBD1 call cannot be checked. The CDR3 contains 13 residues. The germline V gene encodes CDR1 DFQATT and CDR2 SNEGSKA (reference sequence). CDR3 in amino acids: CSAKKTGDQPQHF.